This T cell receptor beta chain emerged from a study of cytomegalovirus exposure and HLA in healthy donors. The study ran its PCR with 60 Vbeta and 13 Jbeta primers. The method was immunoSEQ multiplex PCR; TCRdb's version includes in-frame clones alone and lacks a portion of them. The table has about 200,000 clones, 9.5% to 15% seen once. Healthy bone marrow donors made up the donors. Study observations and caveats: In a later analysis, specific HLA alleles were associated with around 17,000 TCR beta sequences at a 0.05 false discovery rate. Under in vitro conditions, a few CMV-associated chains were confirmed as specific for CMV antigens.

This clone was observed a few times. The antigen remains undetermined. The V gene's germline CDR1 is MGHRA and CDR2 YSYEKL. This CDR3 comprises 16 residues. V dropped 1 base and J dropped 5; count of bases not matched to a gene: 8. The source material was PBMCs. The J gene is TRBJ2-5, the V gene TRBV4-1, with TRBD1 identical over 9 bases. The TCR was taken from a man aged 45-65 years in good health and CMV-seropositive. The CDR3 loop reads CASSQGQGVLVETQYF. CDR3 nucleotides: TGCGCCAGCAGCCAAGGACAGGGGGTCTTGGTGGAGACCCAGTACTTC.